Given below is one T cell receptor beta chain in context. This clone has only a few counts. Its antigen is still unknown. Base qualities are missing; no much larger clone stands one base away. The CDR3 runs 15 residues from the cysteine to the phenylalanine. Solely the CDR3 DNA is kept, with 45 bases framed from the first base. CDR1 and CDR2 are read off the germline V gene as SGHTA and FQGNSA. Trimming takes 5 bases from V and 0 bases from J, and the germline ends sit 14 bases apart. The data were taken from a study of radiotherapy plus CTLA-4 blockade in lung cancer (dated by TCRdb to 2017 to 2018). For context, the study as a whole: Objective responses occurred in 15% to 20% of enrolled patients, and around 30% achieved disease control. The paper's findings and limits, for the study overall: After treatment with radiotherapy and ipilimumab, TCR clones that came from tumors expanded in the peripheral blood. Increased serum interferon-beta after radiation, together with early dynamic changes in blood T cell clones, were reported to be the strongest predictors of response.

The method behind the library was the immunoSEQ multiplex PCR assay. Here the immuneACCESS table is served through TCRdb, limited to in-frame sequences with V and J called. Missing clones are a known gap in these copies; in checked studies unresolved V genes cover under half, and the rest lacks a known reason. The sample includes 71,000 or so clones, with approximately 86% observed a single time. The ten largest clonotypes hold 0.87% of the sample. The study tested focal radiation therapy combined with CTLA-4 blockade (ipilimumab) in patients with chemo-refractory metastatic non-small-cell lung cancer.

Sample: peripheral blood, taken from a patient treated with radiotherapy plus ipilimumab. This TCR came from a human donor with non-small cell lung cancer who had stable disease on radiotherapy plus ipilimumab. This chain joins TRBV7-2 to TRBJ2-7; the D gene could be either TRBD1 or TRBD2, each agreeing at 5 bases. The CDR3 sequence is CASSKRPGASYEQYF. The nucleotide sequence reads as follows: TGTGCCAGCAGCAAACGCCCCGGGGCCTCCTACGAGCAGTACTTC.